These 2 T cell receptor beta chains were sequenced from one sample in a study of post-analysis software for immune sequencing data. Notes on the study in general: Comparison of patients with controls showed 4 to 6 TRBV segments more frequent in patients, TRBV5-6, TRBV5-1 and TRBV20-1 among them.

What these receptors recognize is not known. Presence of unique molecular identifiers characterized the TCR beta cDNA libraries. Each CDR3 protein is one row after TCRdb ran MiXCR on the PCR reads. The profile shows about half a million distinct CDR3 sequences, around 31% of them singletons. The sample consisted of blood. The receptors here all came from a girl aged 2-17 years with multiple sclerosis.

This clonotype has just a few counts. CDR3 nucleotides: TGTGCCAGCAGCCAACTAGGGAGCGACTATGGCTACACCTTC. This sequence encodes CASSQLGSDYGYTF. The chain links TRBV3-1 to TRBJ1-2; no clear D. V was pared by 2 bases and J by 3 bases, with 10 bases between. The CDR3 has 14 amino acids. Germline assignment: CDR1 LGHDT and CDR2 YNNKEL (reference sequence).

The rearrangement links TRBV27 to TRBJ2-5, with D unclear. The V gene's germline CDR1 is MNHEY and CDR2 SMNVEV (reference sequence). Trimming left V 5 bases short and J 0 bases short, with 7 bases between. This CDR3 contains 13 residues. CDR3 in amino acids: CASSRVNQETQYF. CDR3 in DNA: TGTGCCAGCAGTCGGGTAAACCAAGAGACCCAGTACTTC.